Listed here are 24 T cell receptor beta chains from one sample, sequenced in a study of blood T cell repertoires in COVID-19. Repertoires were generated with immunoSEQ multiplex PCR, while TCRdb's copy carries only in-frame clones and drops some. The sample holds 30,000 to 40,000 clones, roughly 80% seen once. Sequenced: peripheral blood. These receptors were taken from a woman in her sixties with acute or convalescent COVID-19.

The CDR3 DNA reads as TGTGCCAGCAGCTTAGGGCTTGGAGTGTCCTACGAGCAGTACTTC. Its protein product is CASSLGLGVSYEQYF. This chain joins TRBV11-1 and TRBJ2-7, with D unclear. V lost 1 base and J 1 base, leaving 11 bases between the germline ends. The CDR3 consists of 15 residues. In germline, CDR1 is SGHAT, CDR2 FQDESV (reference sequence).

The CDR3 DNA reads TGTGCCAGCAGCCCAGGGGACTATGGCTACACCTTC. This sequence encodes CASSPGDYGYTF. This chain joins TRBV11-2 and TRBJ1-2, with D possibly matching TRBD1 (6 bases). The germline V and J ends were trimmed by 5 bases and 3 bases, with 7 bases remaining between them. The CDR3 totals 12 residues. Germline CDR1 is SGHAT and CDR2 is FQNNGV. The whole variable domain, remainder taken from reference TRBV11-2 and TRBJ1-2, is EAGVAQSPRYKIIEKRQSVAFWCNPISGHATLYWYQQILGQGPKLLIQFQNNGVVDDSQLPKDRFSAERLKGVDSTLKIQPAKLEDSAVYLCASSPGDYGYTFGSGTRLTVV.

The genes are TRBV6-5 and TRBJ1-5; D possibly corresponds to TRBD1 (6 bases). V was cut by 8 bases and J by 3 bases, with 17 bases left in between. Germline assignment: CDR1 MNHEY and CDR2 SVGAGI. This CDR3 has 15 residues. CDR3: CASAPEGGYNQPQHF. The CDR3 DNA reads TGTGCCAGCGCCCCCGAGGGGGGGTACAATCAGCCCCAGCATTTT.

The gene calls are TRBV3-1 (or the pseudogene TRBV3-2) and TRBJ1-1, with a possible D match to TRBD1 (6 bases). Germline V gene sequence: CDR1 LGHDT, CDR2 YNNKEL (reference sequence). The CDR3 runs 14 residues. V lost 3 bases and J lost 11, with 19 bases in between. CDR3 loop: CASSQDFRGGEAFF. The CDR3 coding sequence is TGTGCCAGCAGCCAGGATTTCAGGGGTGGGGAGGCTTTCTTT.

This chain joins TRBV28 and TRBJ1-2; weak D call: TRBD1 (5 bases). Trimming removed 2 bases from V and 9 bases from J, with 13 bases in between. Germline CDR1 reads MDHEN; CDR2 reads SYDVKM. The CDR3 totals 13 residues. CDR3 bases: TGTGCCAGCAGTTTAGCAGGGAGCGGGAGCTACACCTTC. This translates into CASSLAGSGSYTF.

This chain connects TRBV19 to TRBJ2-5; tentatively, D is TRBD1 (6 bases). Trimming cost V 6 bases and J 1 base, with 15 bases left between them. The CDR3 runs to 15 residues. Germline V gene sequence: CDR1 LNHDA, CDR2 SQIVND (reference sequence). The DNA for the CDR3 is TGTGCCAGTAGCTGGATGACAGGTAGCCAAGAGACCCAGTACTTC. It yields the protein CASSWMTGSQETQYF.

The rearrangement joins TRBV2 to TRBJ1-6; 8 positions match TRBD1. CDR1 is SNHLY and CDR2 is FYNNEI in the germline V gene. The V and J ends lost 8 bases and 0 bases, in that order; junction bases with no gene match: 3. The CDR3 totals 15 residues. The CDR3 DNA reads TGTGCCAGCCTAACAGGGGGCTCCTATAATTCACCCCTCCACTTT. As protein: CASLTGGSYNSPLHF.

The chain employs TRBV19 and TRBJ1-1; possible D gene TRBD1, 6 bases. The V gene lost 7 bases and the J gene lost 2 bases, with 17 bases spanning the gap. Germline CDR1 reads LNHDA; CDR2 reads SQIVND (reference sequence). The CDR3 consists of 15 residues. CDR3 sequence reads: CASTLGAGGNTEAFF. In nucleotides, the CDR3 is TGTGCCAGTACCCTGGGGGCGGGGGGAAACACTGAAGCTTTCTTT.

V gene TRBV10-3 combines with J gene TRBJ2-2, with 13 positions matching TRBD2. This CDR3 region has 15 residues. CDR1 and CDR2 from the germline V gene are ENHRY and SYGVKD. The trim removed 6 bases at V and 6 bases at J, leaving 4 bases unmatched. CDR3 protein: CAISGTSGEAGELFF. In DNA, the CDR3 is TGTGCCATCAGCGGGACTAGCGGGGAGGCCGGGGAGCTGTTTTTT.

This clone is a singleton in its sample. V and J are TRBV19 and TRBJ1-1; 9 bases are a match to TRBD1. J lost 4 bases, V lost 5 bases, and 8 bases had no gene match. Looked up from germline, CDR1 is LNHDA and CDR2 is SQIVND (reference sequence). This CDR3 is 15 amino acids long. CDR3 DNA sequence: TGTGCCAGTAGTGCCTCGACAGGGGGTAGCACTGAAGCTTTCTTT. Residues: CASSASTGGSTEAFF.

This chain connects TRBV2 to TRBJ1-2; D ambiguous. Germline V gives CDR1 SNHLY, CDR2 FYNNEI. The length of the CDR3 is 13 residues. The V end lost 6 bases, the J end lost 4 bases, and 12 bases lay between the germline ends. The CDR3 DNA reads TGTGCCAGCAGCTCCGCGGCGAGCTATGGCTACACCTTC. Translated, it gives CASSSAASYGYTF. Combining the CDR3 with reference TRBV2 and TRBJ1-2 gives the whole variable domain EPEVTQTPSHQVTQMGQEVILRCVPISNHLYFYWYRQILGQKVEFLVSFYNNEISEKSEIFDDQFSVERPDGSNFTLKIRSTKLEDSAMYFCASSSAASYGYTFGSGTRLTVV.

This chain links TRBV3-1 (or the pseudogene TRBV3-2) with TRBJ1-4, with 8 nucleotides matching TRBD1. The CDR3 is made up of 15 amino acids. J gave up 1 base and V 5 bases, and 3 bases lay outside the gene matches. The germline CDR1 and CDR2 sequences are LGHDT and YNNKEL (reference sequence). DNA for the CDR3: TGTGCCAGCAGCACGGACAGGGAAACTAATGAAAAACTGTTTTTT. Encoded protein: CASSTDRETNEKLFF.

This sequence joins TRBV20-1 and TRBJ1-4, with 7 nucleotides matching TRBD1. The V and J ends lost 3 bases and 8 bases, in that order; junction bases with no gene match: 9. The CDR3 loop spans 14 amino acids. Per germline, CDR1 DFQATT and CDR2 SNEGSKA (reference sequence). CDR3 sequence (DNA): TGCAGTGCTAGTTCGAGGGGGCCGAGAGAAAAACTGTTTTTT. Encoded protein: CSASSRGPREKLFF.

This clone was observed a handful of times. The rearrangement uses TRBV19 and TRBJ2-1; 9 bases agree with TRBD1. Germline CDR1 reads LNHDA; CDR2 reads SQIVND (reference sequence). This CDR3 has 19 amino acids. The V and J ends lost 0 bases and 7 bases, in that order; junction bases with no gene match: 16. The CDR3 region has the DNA TGTGCCAGTAGTATAGACGGCCCGGGACAGGGCGTCGGACTGAATGAGCAGTTCTTC. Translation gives CASSIDGPGQGVGLNEQFF.

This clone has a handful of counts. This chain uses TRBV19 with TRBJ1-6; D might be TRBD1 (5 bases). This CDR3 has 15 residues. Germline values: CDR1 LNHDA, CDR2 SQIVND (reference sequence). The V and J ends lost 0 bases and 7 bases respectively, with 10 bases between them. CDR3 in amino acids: CASSIDPGGNSPLHF. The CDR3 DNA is TGTGCCAGTAGTATAGATCCGGGGGGAAATTCACCCCTCCACTTT.

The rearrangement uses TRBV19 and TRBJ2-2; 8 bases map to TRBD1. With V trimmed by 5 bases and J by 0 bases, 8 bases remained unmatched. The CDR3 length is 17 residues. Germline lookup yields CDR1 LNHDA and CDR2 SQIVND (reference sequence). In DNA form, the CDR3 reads TGTGCCAGTAGTCTATGGACAGGGCGCGCGAACACCGGGGAGCTGTTTTTT. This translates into CASSLWTGRANTGELFF.

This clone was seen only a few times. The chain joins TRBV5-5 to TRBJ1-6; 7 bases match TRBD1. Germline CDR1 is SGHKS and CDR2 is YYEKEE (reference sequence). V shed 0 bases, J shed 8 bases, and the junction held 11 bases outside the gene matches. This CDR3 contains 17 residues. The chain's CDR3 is CASSLDPPGGIDSPLHF. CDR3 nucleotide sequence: TGTGCCAGCAGCTTGGACCCCCCAGGGGGAATAGATTCACCCCTCCACTTT. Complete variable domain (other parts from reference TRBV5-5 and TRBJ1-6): DAGVTQSPTHLIKTRGQQVTLRCSPISGHKSVSWYQQVLGQGPQFIFQYYEKEERGRGNFPDRFSARQFPNYSSELNVNALLLGDSALYLCASSLDPPGGIDSPLHFGNGTRLTVT.

The CDR3 DNA sequence: TGTGCCAGTAGTATGGACAGGGGGCTCTACAATGAGCAGTTCTTC. It codes for CASSMDRGLYNEQFF. J is TRBJ2-1 and V is TRBV19, with TRBD1 identical over 11 bases. J lost 3 bases, V lost 3 bases, and 1 base had no gene match. The CDR3 sequence is 15 residues long. CDR1 and CDR2 (germline): LNHDA, SQIVND (reference sequence).

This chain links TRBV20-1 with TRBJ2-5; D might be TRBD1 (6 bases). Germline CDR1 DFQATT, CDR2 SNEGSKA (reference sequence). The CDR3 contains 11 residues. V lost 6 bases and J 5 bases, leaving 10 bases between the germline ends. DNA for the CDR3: TGCAGTGCCCAGAGGGGGGAGACCCAGTACTTC. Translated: CSAQRGETQYF.

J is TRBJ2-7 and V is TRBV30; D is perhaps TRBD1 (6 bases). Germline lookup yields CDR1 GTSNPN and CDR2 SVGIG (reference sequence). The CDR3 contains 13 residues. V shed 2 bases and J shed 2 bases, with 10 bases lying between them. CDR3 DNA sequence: TGTGCCTGGAGTCCAGGACAGACCTACGAGCAGTACTTC. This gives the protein CAWSPGQTYEQYF.

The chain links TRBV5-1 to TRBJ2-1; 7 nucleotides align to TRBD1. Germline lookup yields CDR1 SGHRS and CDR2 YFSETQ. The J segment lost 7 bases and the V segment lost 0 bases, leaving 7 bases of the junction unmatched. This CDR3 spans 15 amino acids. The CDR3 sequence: CASSLDGTVFNEQFF. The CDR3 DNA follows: TGCGCCAGCAGCTTGGACGGGACAGTTTTTAATGAGCAGTTCTTC.

The CDR3 sequence is CASSMSTGNAVYTF. In DNA, the CDR3 is TGTGCCAGCAGCATGTCCACAGGGAATGCGGTCTACACCTTC. This sequence joins TRBV2 and TRBJ1-2; D possibly corresponds to TRBD1 (6 bases). The germline CDR1 and CDR2 sequences are SNHLY and FYNNEI. V gave up 6 bases and J gave up 10 bases, with 21 bases separating them. CDR3 length: 14 amino acids.

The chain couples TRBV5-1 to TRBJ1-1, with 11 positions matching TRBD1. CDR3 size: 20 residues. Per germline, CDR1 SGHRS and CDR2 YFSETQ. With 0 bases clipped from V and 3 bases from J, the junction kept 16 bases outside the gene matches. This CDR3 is CASSLGRLTTDRGRDTEAFF. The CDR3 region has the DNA TGCGCCAGCAGCTTGGGTAGACTTACAACGGACAGGGGGCGGGACACTGAAGCTTTCTTT. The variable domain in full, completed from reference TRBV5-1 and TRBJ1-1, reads KAGVTQTPRYLIKTRGQQVTLSCSPISGHRSVSWYQQTPGQGLQFLFEYFSETQRNKGNFPGRFSGRQFSNSRSEMNVSTLELGDSALYLCASSLGRLTTDRGRDTEAFFGQGTRLTVV.

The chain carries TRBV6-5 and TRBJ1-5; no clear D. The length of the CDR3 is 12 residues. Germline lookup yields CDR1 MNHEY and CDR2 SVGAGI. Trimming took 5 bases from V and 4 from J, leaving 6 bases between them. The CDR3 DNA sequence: TGTGCCAGCAGTCTACAGAATCAGCCCCAGCATTTT. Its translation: CASSLQNQPQHF.